This TCR beta chain originates from a study of T cell repertoires in cytomegalovirus infection. TCRdb fed the reads into MiXCR, producing one record per CDR3 protein. This table has nearly 550,000 distinct CDR3 sequences, about 17% appearing once. This clonotype was observed a handful of times. The CDR3 covers 15 residues. J lost 4 bases, V lost 5 bases, and 8 bases had no gene match. CDR1 and CDR2 (germline): SGHTS, YDEGEE. This chain links TRBV5-8 with TRBJ2-1, with 8 positions matching TRBD1. Sequenced input: CD8+ T cells from PBMCs. This clonotype was sampled from a human donor in good health (CMV status not recorded). Some clones in this sample may be carry-over from other donors' samples. CDR3: CASRKTGDGYNEQFF. CDR3 bases: TGTGCCAGCAGGAAGACAGGGGACGGATACAATGAGCAGTTCTTC. Based on the CDR3 plus reference TRBV5-8 and TRBJ2-1, the full variable domain is EAGVTQSPTHLIKTRGQQATLRCSPISGHTSVYWYQQALGLGLQFLLWYDEGEERNRGNFPPRFSGRQFPNYSSELNVNALELEDSALYLCASRKTGDGYNEQFFGPGTRLTVL.